This T cell receptor (beta chain) stems from a study of cytomegalovirus exposure and HLA in healthy donors (dated by TCRdb to about 2017). For the study in its entirety: An earlier analysis of roughly 630 of the donors reported 250 to 350 Gb of sequence data and around 120 million unique TCR beta sequences from 150 million to 200 million T cells. The study aimed to test whether signatures of past pathogen exposure could be identified by cataloging public T cell receptors. The study used immunosequencing to profile the T cell repertoires of approximately 690 subjects and linked those repertoires to cytomegalovirus serostatus. A later analysis re-examined previously published TCR beta repertoires from over 500 donors and added high-resolution HLA genotyping to investigate patterns of TCR occurrence. Every discovery cohort repertoire had been produced on one sequencing platform. Of the roughly 400 genotyped donors, 81% were placed in the genetic ancestry cluster associated with self-reported Caucasian donors. High-throughput TCR immunosequencing, statistical association of individual TCRs with disease status, and machine learning were combined to predict cytomegalovirus infection status. A separate validation cohort of roughly 130 different subjects was used in addition to the roughly 670-subject first cohort. Among approximately 370 genotyped donors of the cohort, an average of approximately 220,000 unique TCR beta nucleotide sequences was sequenced per donor, of which roughly 18% were non-productive. To decide whether each TCR beta V gene segment behaved as functional or pseudogenic, an earlier analysis of fewer than 750 of the donors relied on high-throughput TCR beta sequencing. Alongside the repertoire data, information on donor age, sex, ethnicity and CMV serostatus was compiled. About 300 gigabases of sequencing data and 70 million to 100 million unique TCR sequences made up an early release that covered approximately 700 HLA-typed donors. A later genetic analysis used genome-wide SNP genotypes for about 55% of the 666 donors, treating that subset as a discovery cohort. Rather than drawing on any new phenotypic data, the later analysis identified candidate immune exposures from TCR beta sequences and the way those sequences occurred across donors. The number of donors typed differed by locus, with about 629-630 for A, B, C, DRB1 and DQB1, approximately 500 for DQA1, 600 to 610 for DPA1, and approximately 470 for DPB1. About five DR-DQ haplotypes were treated as single units for association and clustering because of strong linkage in the cohort. Class I and class II HLA loci were covered by the typing at four-digit resolution. Overall study outcomes, separate from this receptor: The cohort was sequenced for TCR beta chains only, and without alpha or paired-chain data the features that could be detected were limited. Linkage disequilibrium might explain the correlated functional status among segregating V segments, but an unknown experimental factor could not be excluded. Across donors, most TCR sequences were observed very rarely, whereas some public TCRs were present in many individuals. A later analysis associated 16,951 TCR beta sequences with specific HLA alleles at a false discovery rate of 0.05. A further reported finding was that TCR beta sequences accurately predicted the HLA-A and HLA-B alleles for most subjects in the first cohort. Cytomegalovirus status was reported to be diagnosed by the classifier with high specificity and sensitivity in both the original and validation cohorts. According to a later analysis, most CMV-associated TCR beta chains appeared to be HLA-restricted, and the HLA associations seemed to be driven largely by CMV exposure. Some IMGT-functional V segments, including TRBV6-2 and TRBV6-3, could not be told apart with the 87-base-pair reads, so those segments were excluded. Broadly in line with IMGT annotations, most TCR beta V segments showed up in productive rearrangements about 87% or about 30% of the time in an earlier analysis of approximately 600 of the donors. Three of the identified cytomegalovirus-associated TCR beta chains were confirmed in vitro to be specific for cytomegalovirus antigens. A later analysis reported that several top co-occurrence clusters appeared linked to parvovirus B19, influenza, CMV and Epstein-Barr virus. According to the authors, the approach could potentially be generalized to other disease states and immunological phenotypes. CMV serostatus was the only immune exposure information available for the cohort. Compared with equally common non-associated chains, HLA-associated TCR beta chains in a later analysis were more clonally expanded and had lower generation probabilities. The study gave a list of some 150 TCR beta chains associated with cytomegalovirus. According to a later genetic analysis, donors in an Asian-associated ancestry cluster had fewer N-insertions in productive TCRs than the approximately 630-donor mean. Because counts were too low, 15 to 20 rarely observed V segments, including chromosome 9 orphons, were excluded from the earlier analysis of roughly 580 of the donors. When HLA alleles, especially DR and DQ, strongly co-occurred, TCR associations were difficult to assign to individual alleles. The presence/absence analyses assumed that sequencing depth was roughly uniform across donors, and that assumption may not be true. A group of highly shared sequence variants was considered likely to be a technical artifact of the sequencing pipeline. Because HLA typing was missing for some donors at each locus, association tests included only the typed subset. In a later genetic analysis, a missense DCLRE1C variant was associated with V-gene and J-gene trimming of TCR beta chains, and the association was replicated in an independent cohort. A later analysis found that TCR association rates varied across HLA loci, with DRB1 alleles showing the most associated TCRs and HLA-C alleles the fewest.

Receptors were amplified or captured by the immunoSEQ multiplex PCR assay. The multiplex PCR relied on a mix of 60 forward primers for TCR Vbeta segments and 13 reverse primers for TCR Jbeta segments. The CDR3 region of rearranged TCR beta genes was amplified from genomic DNA with a multiplex PCR assay. The amplified TCR beta libraries were sequenced on the Illumina HiSeq System as 87-base-pair reads. The study's processing was this. A later analysis tallied roughly 76 million unique TCR beta chains across the 666 repertoires, and about 10 million of those chains were shared by two or more donors. To remove PCR and sequencing errors, raw reads were error-corrected and collapsed into unique sequences using a nearest-neighbor algorithm that merged closely related sequences. Alignment of CDR3 sequences to IMGT reference sequences was used to assign V, D and J gene segments. Each retained sequence needed at least a six-nucleotide match to both a V gene segment and a J gene segment. A rearrangement was called productive if the CDR3 had no stop codons and remained in frame with V and J, and every other rearrangement was called non-productive. CDR3 was defined by IMGT convention, running from the second conserved V-encoded cysteine to the conserved J-encoded phenylalanine. Sequences without an unambiguous match to a single V gene segment were excluded from the earlier analysis of about 600 of the donors. In an earlier analysis of approximately 590 of the donors, V segments were called functional above 56.7% productive rearrangements and were called segregating when the between-donor standard deviation exceeded 5%. A statistical classification framework was developed to diagnose cytomegalovirus status using the catalog of TCR beta chain sequences. A later analysis assigned V and J genes by comparing TCR nucleotide sequences with IMGT/GENE-DB human TR gene sequences. Using the TCRdist pipeline, a later analysis assigned CDR3 sequences along with most-parsimonious VDJ recombination scenarios. A later analysis defined each TCR beta chain by its CDR3 amino acid sequence plus V-gene family, and excluded reads lacking a unique V-gene family. In a later analysis, 500 to 700 highly shared, low-generation-probability nucleotide sequences were removed to address suspected cross-contamination and a sequencing artifact. A later analysis calculated a clonal expansion index for each public chain from normalized within-repertoire ranks of inferred template counts. In a later analysis, generation probabilities were computed with a VDJ recombination model fitted to out-of-frame rearrangements, and the resulting probabilities were checked against IGoR. In a later analysis, hypergeometric tests were used to score TCR-TCR, TCR-HLA and TCR-CMV co-occurrence, with a repertoire-size bias correction applied to TCR pairs. To estimate false discovery rates, a later analysis permuted the HLA or CMV assignments 20 times. A later analysis grouped co-occurring TCRs with DBSCAN, adding TCRdist sequence similarity when clustering within HLA-allele-positive subsets. Co-occurrence clustering excluded repertoires with fewer than 30,000 or more than 120,000 public chains, plus five with anomalous nucleotide sharing. The table was pulled from immuneACCESS by TCRdb, which kept in-frame rearrangements only. Such tables lose some clones; where checked, under half of the loss comes from unresolved V genes, and the rest has no known cause. That table furnishes V, J and clone size, whereas the DNA furnished D and trimming. The sample table contains fewer than 200,000 clones; only one count was recorded for 82% of them. Roughly 1.5% of the sample lies in the top ten.

The CDR3 contains 17 residues, cysteine and phenylalanine counted. Only the CDR3 region is kept as DNA, spanning 51 bases read in frame from base 1. From the germline V gene, CDR1 is LGHNA and CDR2 is YSLEER. The junction carries 14 bases between V and J, which are trimmed by 0 bases and 2 bases respectively. The cohort was made up of around 720 healthy bone marrow donors. At the time of sampling, every cohort member was nominally healthy, though immune exposures that went unrecorded were likely present. The donor tested CMV seronegative and was one of the 352 seronegative cohort members. A peripheral blood sample was collected from each donor, and TCR beta sequencing was performed on peripheral blood mononuclear cells. The Qiagen DNeasy Blood Extraction Kit was used to extract genomic DNA from the blood cell samples. For this clone: Its target antigen remains unknown. One base away there is no much larger clone; base qualities are not given.

The source of this sequence is a male donor in good health and CMV-seronegative. The sequenced sample consisted of PBMCs. The rearrangement combines TRBV4-3 with TRBJ2-1, and the D gene may be TRBD1, 5 bases matching. The CDR3 protein sequence reads: CASSQDLGQGTYNEQFF. The base sequence is TGCGCCAGCAGCCAAGATTTGGGGCAGGGAACCTACAATGAGCAGTTCTTC.